Each of the 27 T cell receptor beta chains below was sequenced from the same sample in a study of OX40 agonist ivuxolimab in advanced cancers. The repertoire was sequenced with immunoSEQ multiplex PCR; TCRdb's copy has only in-frame clones and lacks some. The sample yields over 30,000 clones, about 88% seen once. Source: CD4+ or CD8+ T cells sorted from blood, taken in a trial of the OX40 agonist ivuxolimab. All receptors derive from an adult with an advanced solid tumor such as melanoma, head and neck, liver or kidney cancer.

In nucleotides, the CDR3 is TGCGCCAGCAGCTTCCAGCGGGACCAAGAGACCCAGTACTTC. Translated, it gives CASSFQRDQETQYF. The rearrangement uses TRBV5-1 and TRBJ2-5, with a tentative D call TRBD2 (6 bases). V was shortened by 2 bases and J by 0 bases, with 8 bases between the two germline ends. The CDR3 has 14 residues. The V gene's germline CDR1 is SGHRS and CDR2 YFSETQ.

This clone was counted between two and nine times. This chain uses TRBV4-1 with TRBJ2-1; D is uncertain. V was shortened by 0 bases and J by 0 bases, with 9 bases between the two germline ends. This CDR3 comprises 16 residues. Germline V gene sequence: CDR1 MGHRA, CDR2 YSYEKL. DNA for the CDR3: TGCGCCAGCAGCCAAGATGCAACTCTCTCCTACAATGAGCAGTTCTTC. Translation: CASSQDATLSYNEQFF.

The sample holds a few counts of this clone. V and J are TRBV18 and TRBJ1-2, with 7 bases lining up with TRBD1. The CDR3 spans 15 residues. V lost 4 bases to trimming and J lost 3 bases; unmatched junction nucleotides: 8. Germline assignment: CDR1 KGHSH and CDR2 LQKENI. The DNA for the CDR3 is TGTGCCAGCTCACAAAGACAGGGTGTCGACTATGGCTACACCTTC. Protein product: CASSQRQGVDYGYTF.

The chain joins TRBV9 to TRBJ2-3; D is unresolved. Germline V gene sequence: CDR1 SGDLS, CDR2 YYNGEE. Trimming pared 7 bases from V and 1 base from J, leaving 16 bases between. This CDR3 contains 15 residues. The CDR3 spells CASSRDLRGTDTQYF. DNA for the CDR3: TGTGCCAGCTCTAGGGATCTACGGGGCACAGATACGCAGTATTTT.

The chain uses TRBV5-1 and TRBJ2-7, with D perhaps TRBD1 (6 bases). Germline V gene lookup returns CDR1 SGHRS and CDR2 YFSETQ. The CDR3 totals 14 residues. Trimming shortened V by 4 bases and J by 3 bases, and 14 bases separated the two germline ends. The CDR3 sequence: CASSVRDNGYEQYF. As DNA, the CDR3 is TGCGCCAGCAGCGTTCGGGACAACGGCTACGAGCAGTACTTC.

The gene calls are TRBV7-2 and TRBJ1-5; 12 bases are shared with TRBD1. The CDR3 contains 14 residues. Trimming cost V 5 bases and J 5 bases; bases outside gene matches: 1. Germline V lookup: CDR1 SGHTA, CDR2 FQGNSA. This chain's CDR3 is CASSRDRGHQPQHF. The CDR3 region has the DNA TGTGCCAGCAGCCGGGACAGGGGGCATCAGCCCCAGCATTTT.

The rearrangement uses TRBV28 and TRBJ2-5; D gene unclear. The CDR3 consists of 17 residues. Trimming stripped 1 base from V and 6 bases from J, with 21 bases between. The V gene's germline CDR1 is MDHEN and CDR2 SYDVKM. The CDR3 bases are TGTGCCAGCAGTTTATTTCCCCGGCAATTCTCAGAGCAGACCCAGTACTTC. Amino acid sequence: CASSLFPRQFSEQTQYF.

V and J are TRBV6-1 and TRBJ2-1, with D unresolved. The ends were cut back, 6 bases at V and 2 bases at J, with 5 bases in the middle. The CDR3 runs to 12 residues. Germline assignment: CDR1 MNHNS and CDR2 SASEGT. The chain's CDR3 is CASRETYNEQFF. The CDR3 DNA follows: TGTGCCAGCAGGGAGACCTACAATGAGCAGTTCTTC.

The chain uses TRBV2 and TRBJ2-6; no definite D call. Trimming removed 5 bases at V and 0 bases at J, with 5 bases between. The CDR3 length is 14 residues. Germline V gene sequence: CDR1 SNHLY, CDR2 FYNNEI. CDR3 DNA: TGTGCCAGCAGTCAGAGCTCTGGGGCCAACGTCCTGACTTTC. It yields the protein CASSQSSGANVLTF.

J is TRBJ2-7 and V is TRBV5-1; perhaps D is TRBD1 or TRBD2 (5 bases each). V dropped 4 bases and J dropped 2 bases, with 13 bases sitting between them. Germline values: CDR1 SGHRS, CDR2 YFSETQ. This CDR3 has 14 amino acids. The CDR3 DNA sequence: TGCGCCAGCAGCGGGACGGGACGGACCTACGAGCAGTACTTC. It specifies CASSGTGRTYEQYF.

V gene TRBV2 combines with J gene TRBJ1-1; D may be TRBD1 (5 bases). Germline V gene sequence: CDR1 SNHLY, CDR2 FYNNEI. The V end lost 6 bases, the J end lost 1 base, and 9 bases lay between the germline ends. This CDR3 spans 13 amino acids. The CDR3 DNA sequence: TGTGCCAGCAGGAACAGGCAGAACACTGAAGCTTTCTTT. Amino acids: CASRNRQNTEAFF.

The gene calls are TRBV21-1 and TRBJ2-1; the table's D call TRBD1 went unverified against the DNA. TRBV21-1 is a documented pseudogene. The CDR3 is made up of 18 amino acids. The CDR3 DNA follows: TGTGCCAGCAGCAAATTCGATACCGGGACAGGGAGTTCGGATGAGCAGTTCTTC. Its protein is CASSKFDTGTGSSDEQFF.

The rearrangement uses TRBV28 and TRBJ1-3; 8 nucleotides match TRBD1. CDR3 length: 14 residues. Germline loops: CDR1 MDHEN, CDR2 SYDVKM. The V segment lost 5 bases and the J segment 6 bases; nucleotides outside the gene matches: 6. Here the CDR3 DNA reads TGTGCCAGCAGTCTCGGACAGGGCGAAAACACCATATATTTT. Protein: CASSLGQGENTIYF.

This clone was detected a few times. The rearrangement links TRBV2 to TRBJ2-2; the match to TRBD1 covers 9 bases. CDR3 length: 18 residues. The germline CDR1 and CDR2 sequences are SNHLY and FYNNEI. V was pared by 5 bases and J by 1 base, with 11 bases of the junction left unmatched. This chain's CDR3 is CASSTGTGRRGNTGELFF. The CDR3, as DNA: TGTGCCAGCAGTACCGGGACAGGGAGAAGGGGGAACACCGGGGAGCTGTTTTTT.

The chain couples TRBV5-1 to TRBJ1-3; 7 positions match TRBD1. V gave up 4 bases and J gave up 3 bases; unmatched junction bases: 13. The CDR3 has 17 residues. Germline-derived CDR1 and CDR2 are SGHRS and YFSETQ. CDR3 DNA sequence: TGCGCCAGCAGCAGTATCGACAGGGCGGCAGGTGGAAACACCATATATTTT. This translates into CASSSIDRAAGGNTIYF.

The CDR3 DNA reads as TGCAGCGCTGGGACTAGCGGGGGATACACAGATACGCAGTATTTT. This encodes CSAGTSGGYTDTQYF. This sequence joins TRBV29-1 and TRBJ2-3; 14 positions agree with TRBD2. CDR1 is SQVTM, CDR2 ANQGSEA, per germline. The CDR3 is made up of 15 amino acids. Losses at the gene ends were 7 bases for V and 2 bases for J; bases not matched to a gene: 5.

The chain carries TRBV19 and TRBJ2-3; D perhaps matches TRBD1 (5 bases). V lost 2 bases and J 3 bases, leaving 12 bases between the germline ends. The CDR3 runs to 15 residues. Germline V CDR1 and CDR2: LNHDA, SQIVND (reference sequence). This CDR3 is CASSIPGRGTDTQYF. The CDR3 bases are TGTGCCAGTAGTATACCGGGTAGGGGAACAGATACGCAGTATTTT.

V usage is TRBV7-9 and J usage is TRBJ1-5, with a possible D match to TRBD1 (5 bases). The CDR3 sequence is 13 residues long. CDR1 and CDR2 from the germline V gene are SEHNR and FQNEAQ (reference sequence). Trimming stripped 7 bases from V and 7 bases from J, with 14 bases between. CDR3 sequence (DNA): TGTGCCAGCACCAGGGAAGGCGGGCAGCCCCAGCATTTT. Encoded protein: CASTREGGQPQHF.

The chain couples TRBV10-2 to TRBJ1-1; tentative D call: TRBD1 (6 bases). This CDR3 has 14 residues. Germline V gene sequence: CDR1 WSHSY, CDR2 SAAADI. Trimming took off 6 bases at V and 6 bases at J, with 17 bases between the two ends. The CDR3 region is CASRGQTTRAEAFF. In nucleotides, the CDR3 is TGCGCCAGCAGAGGACAGACCACCAGGGCTGAAGCTTTCTTT.

The V gene is TRBV6-1, the J gene TRBJ1-5, with a weak D call TRBD1 (5 bases). Per the germline V gene, CDR1 is MNHNS and CDR2 is SASEGT. Trimming removed 4 bases at V and 0 bases at J, with 10 bases between. This CDR3 is built from 15 residues. DNA for the CDR3: TGTGCCAGCAGTGGTGGACACCATAGCAATCAGCCCCAGCATTTT. Translation: CASSGGHHSNQPQHF.

The V call is TRBV11-3, the J call TRBJ2-1; 9 positions match TRBD2. J lost 3 bases, V lost 2 bases, and 5 bases had no gene match. The CDR3 is 16 residues long. Germline-derived CDR1 and CDR2 are SGHNT and YENEEA. The CDR3, as DNA: TGTGCCAGCAGCTTATCCGGCGGGGGGGGCTACAATGAGCAGTTCTTC. This sequence encodes CASSLSGGGGYNEQFF.

V and J are TRBV27 and TRBJ2-7, with a tentative D call TRBD2 (5 bases). CDR1 is MNHEY and CDR2 is SMNVEV in the germline V gene (reference sequence). The CDR3 has 12 residues. The V end was cut by 1 base, the J end by 11 bases, with 12 bases between. CDR3 protein: CASSLLGGSKYF. CDR3 DNA: TGTGCCAGCAGTTTATTGGGCGGGTCAAAGTACTTC.

This chain uses TRBV28 with TRBJ1-2; 7 positions agree with TRBD1. CDR3 length equals 15 residues. V trimming: 2 bases; J trimming: 3 bases; junction bases outside the gene matches: 6. Germline values: CDR1 MDHEN, CDR2 SYDVKM. The CDR3 protein is CASSLPGQPYYGYTF. The DNA for the CDR3 is TGTGCCAGCAGTTTACCGGGACAGCCCTACTATGGCTACACCTTC.

The chain employs TRBV5-4 and TRBJ2-4, with TRBD2 as a possible D gene (5 bases). The CDR3 runs to 13 residues. CDR1 is SGHNT and CDR2 is YYREEE in the germline V gene (reference sequence). With 4 bases removed from V and 9 bases from J, the gap between germline ends came to 14 bases. Here the CDR3 DNA reads TGTGCCAGCAGCCTAGACGGGGTCGGCATTCAGTACTTC. It is translated as CASSLDGVGIQYF.

The chain joins TRBV15 to TRBJ2-7; weak D call: TRBD1 (5 bases). The germline gives CDR1 LNHNV, CDR2 YYDKDF (reference sequence). Trimming cost V 2 bases and J 0 bases, with 17 bases left between them. The length of the CDR3 is 17 residues. The CDR3 coding sequence is TGTGCCACCAGCAGATCTCACACAGGCTCATTCTCCTACGAGCAGTACTTC. The encoded protein is CATSRSHTGSFSYEQYF.

The chain links TRBV18 to TRBJ1-6; tentative D call: TRBD1 (6 bases). The CDR3 contains 16 residues. Trimming removed 6 bases from V and 7 bases from J, with 19 bases in between. CDR1 KGHSH and CDR2 LQKENI come from the germline V gene. The DNA of the CDR3 is TGTGCCAGCTCCCCCCGGAGGGGGGACGTGAATTCACCCCTCCACTTT. This encodes CASSPRRGDVNSPLHF.

The gene calls are TRBV28 and TRBJ2-7; possible D gene TRBD1, 6 bases. V shed 2 bases and J shed 0 bases, with 14 bases lying between them. The CDR3 is 16 residues long. In germline, CDR1 is MDHEN, CDR2 SYDVKM. The CDR3 DNA follows: TGTGCCAGCAGTTTAACTAAGAACAGGGTCTCCTACGAGCAGTACTTC. This gives the protein CASSLTKNRVSYEQYF.